This note documents a single TCR beta chain sequence. This clone's antigen is unknown. Per-nucleotide qualities are absent, and no much larger clonotype sits a single base away. TCRbeta CDR3 regions were amplified from genomic DNA using the immunoSEQ Assay, a bias-controlled multiplex PCR. Regarding the original processing steps: The number of nucleated cells in each sample was estimated from the amplification of reference gene primers within the assay. To quantify the absolute abundance of each unique TCRbeta CDR3 rearrangement, sequence reads were collapsed and filtered. For each sample, productive Simpson clonality was calculated as the square root of Simpson's diversity index over productive rearrangements. The table was pulled from immuneACCESS by TCRdb, which kept in-frame rearrangements only. Such tables lose some clones; where checked, under half of the loss comes from unresolved V genes, and the rest has no known cause. V and J calls and clone size are given by that table; D and trimming were obtained from the DNA. Counted in this sample were 200,000 to 250,000 clones; just over 85% of them appeared once. Around 10% of the sample is held by the ten biggest clonotypes.

The data were obtained in a study of blood T cell repertoires in COVID-19 (dated by TCRdb to 2018 to 2020). A note on the overall study: Collaborator samples came from the United States, Italy and Spain and covered acute and convalescent phases of COVID-19. Where available, HLA class I and class II types were taken from metadata supplied by the sample provider and were not determined by assay-based typing. Sample metadata almost always included a de-identified subject ID, COVID-19 status, age in years and sex. The samples were drawn from two sources: the first 160 participants of the ongoing ImmuneRACE study, and 950 to 1,500 subjects contributed by 6 global collaborators. The material from the prospective study consisted of cDNA or gDNA derived from T cells, B-cell-depleted T cells, or PBMCs. A freely available public database, intended as a resource for researchers studying the immune response to SARS-CoV-2, is where the repertoires were released. Subjects who had been exposed to COVID-19, were actively infected with it, or had recovered from it provided the deeply sampled blood TCRbeta repertoires that made up the dataset.

One collaborating source in Seattle enrolled patients during active infection and followed them longitudinally through the course of disease. Each collaborating institution followed its own protocols to collect whole blood in K2EDTA tubes. For TCRbeta analysis, collaborator samples were shipped as frozen whole blood, as isolated PBMCs, or as DNA extracted from either sample type. The CDR3, cysteine through phenylalanine, is 15 amino acids long. The retained sequence is limited to the CDR3, 45 bases, with the frame set at the first base. From the germline V gene, CDR1 is WSHSY and CDR2 is SAAADI. The V end loses 4 bases and the J end loses 10 bases, and a stretch of 17 bases separates them. On the study overall, not on this receptor specifically: The quantity of clinical and demographic metadata differed by source and by participant and was supplied without curation.

Sequencing used peripheral blood. Rearrangement joined TRBV10-2 to TRBJ1-6, with the identity of the D gene unclear. The clonotype originates from a man between 45 and 60 years old with COVID-19, enrolled during active disease. This receptor has the CDR3 CASSGASSPGSPLHF. The DNA sequence is TGCGCCAGCAGTGGGGCTTCTTCACCGGGGTCACCCCTCCACTTT.